Each of the 12 T cell receptor beta chains below was sequenced from the same sample in a study of blood T cell repertoires in COVID-19. This table comes from immunoSEQ multiplex PCR, and its TCRdb copy is limited to in-frame clones, with some not included. The data contain roughly 140,000 clones, under 90% of them singletons. Sequencing used PBMCs or T cells enriched from blood (not recorded which). Receptors originate from a woman aged 18-29 years who had been exposed to COVID-19.

Written as DNA, the CDR3 is TGTGCCAGCAACGGAGTAGAGAGAGGCACTGAAGCTTTCTTT. This sequence encodes CASNGVERGTEAFF. The chain recombines TRBV2 with TRBJ1-1; D is unresolved. The germline gives CDR1 SNHLY, CDR2 FYNNEI. The CDR3 is made up of 14 amino acids. Trimming shortened V by 7 bases and J by 4 bases, and 16 bases separated the two germline ends.

This clone has more than one count but fewer than ten. V is TRBV11-2 and J is TRBJ2-1, with 9 positions matching TRBD1. The germline CDR1 and CDR2 sequences are SGHAT and FQNNGV. Losses at the gene ends were 5 bases for V and 6 bases for J; bases not matched to a gene: 14. There are 17 residues in the CDR3. The CDR3 loop reads CASSPTLWTGVINEQFF. CDR3 DNA: TGTGCCAGCAGCCCCACCCTGTGGACAGGGGTTATCAATGAGCAGTTCTTC.

V is TRBV19 and J is TRBJ2-2, with TRBD2 matching 10 bases. Germline CDR1 is LNHDA and CDR2 is SQIVND (reference sequence). The CDR3 runs to 16 residues. V lost 4 bases to trimming and J lost 0 bases; unmatched junction nucleotides: 2. The DNA of the CDR3 is TGTGCCAGTAGTACCCTAGCGGGGGCGAACACCGGGGAGCTGTTTTTT. This gives the protein CASSTLAGANTGELFF.

The rearrangement uses TRBV2 and TRBJ1-5; tentative D call: TRBD1 (6 bases). Trimming stripped 6 bases from V and 0 bases from J, with 15 bases between. The V gene's germline CDR1 is SNHLY and CDR2 FYNNEI. The CDR3 is 16 amino acids. CDR3 bases: TGTGCCAGCAGCGAGACAGGAGCTTATAGCAATCAGCCCCAGCATTTT. It specifies CASSETGAYSNQPQHF.

This CDR3 is CATSSGGTGNYNEQFF. CDR3 DNA sequence: TGTGCCACCAGCAGTGGGGGGACAGGGAATTACAATGAGCAGTTCTTC. V usage is TRBV15 and J usage is TRBJ2-1, with 9 bases lining up with TRBD1. V shed 3 bases and J 4 bases; nucleotides not matched to a gene: 7. CDR1 and CDR2 from the germline V gene are LNHNV and YYDKDF (reference sequence). The CDR3 runs 16 residues.

The V and J genes are TRBV2 and TRBJ2-7; TRBD1 matches at 9 bases. In germline, CDR1 is SNHLY, CDR2 FYNNEI. CDR3 length: 14 residues. With 6 bases clipped from V and 6 bases from J, the junction kept 9 bases outside the gene matches. CDR3: CASSSGTGLIEQYF. The CDR3 nucleotides are TGTGCCAGCAGCTCCGGGACAGGGTTGATCGAGCAGTACTTC.

This chain joins TRBV7-2 and TRBJ1-6; D is ambiguous. The CDR3 spans 12 residues. From germline, CDR1 is SGHTA and CDR2 FQGNSA. V was shortened by 5 bases and J by 3 bases, with 2 bases between the two germline ends. CDR3 residues: CASSLYNSPLHF. Written as DNA, the CDR3 is TGTGCCAGCAGCCTCTATAATTCACCCCTCCACTTT.

The sample holds a few counts of this clone. J is TRBJ1-4 and V is TRBV4-3; tentative D call: TRBD1 (5 bases). Per the germline V gene, CDR1 is LGHNA and CDR2 is YSLEER. Trimming took off 0 bases at V and 8 bases at J, with 19 bases between the two ends. The length of the CDR3 is 17 residues. CDR3 sequence (DNA): TGCGCCAGCAGCCAAGATGGGAACGGGGGACGGTCGGAAAAACTGTTTTTT. Translation: CASSQDGNGGRSEKLFF.

This chain joins TRBV4-1 and TRBJ1-5; D is uncertain. This CDR3 has 16 residues. Trimming stripped 0 bases from V and 3 bases from J, with 12 bases between. CDR1 MGHRA and CDR2 YSYEKL come from the germline V gene. CDR3 amino acids: CASSQDFPGINQPQHF. The CDR3 nucleotides are TGCGCCAGCAGCCAAGATTTTCCGGGGATCAATCAGCCCCAGCATTTT.

The rearrangement joins TRBV23-1 to TRBJ1-5; the D gene is possibly TRBD1 (5 bases). TRBV23-1 is marked as an open reading frame, function uncertain. The CDR3 has 14 amino acids. V lost 4 bases to trimming and J lost 0 bases, with 7 bases between them. The CDR3 sequence: CASSRGGSNQPQHF. The CDR3 DNA sequence: TGCGCCAGCAGTCGGGGGGGTAGCAATCAGCCCCAGCATTTT.

This clone has ten or more counts. V is TRBV5-1 and J is TRBJ2-2; 8 bases map to TRBD1. V was clipped by 4 bases and J by 4 bases; unmatched bases: 6. The CDR3 is 15 residues long. Germline V gene data show CDR1 as SGHRS and CDR2 as YFSETQ. The CDR3 here is CASSSGQGSTGELFF. The CDR3 DNA follows: TGCGCCAGCAGCAGCGGACAGGGTAGCACCGGGGAGCTGTTTTTT.

The chain couples TRBV12-3 or TRBV12-4 to TRBJ1-2; the D gene is possibly TRBD1 (5 bases). Trimming took off 6 bases at V and 7 bases at J, with 15 bases between the two ends. The CDR3 loop spans 13 amino acids. The CDR3 coding sequence is TGTGCCAGCAGCCTCCAGGGTGTTGGTGGCTACACCTTC. It yields the protein CASSLQGVGGYTF.